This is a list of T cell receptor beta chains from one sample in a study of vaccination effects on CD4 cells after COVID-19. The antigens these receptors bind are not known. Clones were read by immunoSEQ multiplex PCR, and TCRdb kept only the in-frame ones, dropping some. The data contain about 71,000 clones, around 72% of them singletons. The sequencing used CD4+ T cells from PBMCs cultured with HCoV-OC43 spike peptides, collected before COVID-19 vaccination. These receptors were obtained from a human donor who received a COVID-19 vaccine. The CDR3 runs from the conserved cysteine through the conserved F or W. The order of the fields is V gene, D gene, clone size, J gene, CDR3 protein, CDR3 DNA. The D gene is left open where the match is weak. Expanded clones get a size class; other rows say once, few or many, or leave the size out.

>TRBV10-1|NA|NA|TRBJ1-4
CASRTGPGEKLFF
TGCGCCAGCAGGACCGGGCCAGGGGAAAAACTGTTTTTT
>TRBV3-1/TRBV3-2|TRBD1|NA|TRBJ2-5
CASSPNWTGRETQYF
TGTGCCAGCAGCCCTAACTGGACAGGGCGTGAGACCCAGTACTTC
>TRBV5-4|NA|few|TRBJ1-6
CASSLVSSYNSPLHF
TGTGCCAGCAGCTTGGTGAGCTCCTATAATTCACCCCTCCACTTT
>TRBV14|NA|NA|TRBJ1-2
CASSPGSLGYGYTF
TGTGCCAGCAGTCCGGGCTCCTTGGGCTATGGCTACACCTTC
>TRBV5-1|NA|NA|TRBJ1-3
CASSLVGQGRNTAGGTIYF
TGCGCCAGCAGCTTGGTCGGGCAGGGCCGAAATACCGCCGGGGGCACCATATATTTT
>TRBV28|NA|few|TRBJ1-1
CASNEGDTEAFF
TGTGCCAGCAATGAGGGTGACACTGAAGCTTTCTTT
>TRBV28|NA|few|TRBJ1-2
CASSYPTRGYTF
TGTGCCAGCAGCTACCCCACTCGCGGCTACACCTTC
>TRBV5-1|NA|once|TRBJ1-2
CASSGRASTNYGYTF
TGCGCCAGCAGCGGCCGGGCCTCGACCAACTATGGCTACACCTTC
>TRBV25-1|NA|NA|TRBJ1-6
CASNQGGLDSPLHF
TGTGCCAGCAATCAGGGAGGGCTCGATTCACCCCTCCACTTT
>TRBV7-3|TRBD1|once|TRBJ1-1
CASSRQQGAEAFF
TGTGCCAGCAGCAGACAACAGGGGGCTGAAGCTTTCTTT
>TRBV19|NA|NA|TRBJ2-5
CASSLSGAAIMGETQYF
TGTGCCAGTAGTCTATCGGGGGCGGCGATAATGGGAGAGACCCAGTACTTC
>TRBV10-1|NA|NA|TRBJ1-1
CASSESGQPKAFF
TGCGCCAGCAGTGAGTCGGGACAACCCAAAGCTTTCTTT
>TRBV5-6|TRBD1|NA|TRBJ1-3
CASSLEGAGGNTIYF
TGTGCCAGCAGCTTGGAGGGGGCCGGTGGAAACACCATATATTTT
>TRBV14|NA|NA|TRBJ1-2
CASSPGTNYGYTF
TGTGCCAGCAGCCCTGGGACTAACTATGGCTACACCTTC
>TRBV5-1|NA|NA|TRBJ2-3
CASSSGGVYTDTQYF
TGCGCCAGCAGTAGTGGCGGGGTGTACACAGATACGCAGTATTTT
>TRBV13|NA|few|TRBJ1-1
CASSLVGYGTEAFF
TGTGCCAGCAGCTTAGTTGGATATGGCACTGAAGCTTTCTTT
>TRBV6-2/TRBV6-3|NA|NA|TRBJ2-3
CASTPPEGVDTQYF
TGTGCCAGCACCCCCCCCGAGGGGGTTGATACGCAGTATTTT
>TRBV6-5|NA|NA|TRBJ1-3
CASSLTGFSGNTIYF
TGTGCCAGCAGTTTAACAGGGTTCTCTGGAAACACCATATATTTT
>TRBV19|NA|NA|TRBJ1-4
CASSQTGFGPNEKLFF
TGTGCCAGTAGCCAGACAGGATTCGGGCCTAATGAAAAACTGTTTTTT
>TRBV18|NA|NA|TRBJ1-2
CASSAPGVRVSYGYTF
TGTGCCAGCTCAGCCCCGGGGGTGAGGGTGAGCTATGGCTACACCTTC
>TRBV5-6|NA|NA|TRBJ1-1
CASSLAGRGDTEAFF
TGTGCCAGCAGCTTGGCCGGGCGCGGGGACACTGAAGCTTTCTTT
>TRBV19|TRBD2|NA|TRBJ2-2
CASSTPTPLAGGRGGELFF
TGTGCCAGTAGTACCCCGACCCCCTTAGCGGGGGGGCGGGGCGGGGAGCTGTTTTTT
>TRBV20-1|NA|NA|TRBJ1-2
CSASGPRVPNYGYTF
TGCAGTGCTAGTGGCCCCAGGGTTCCAAACTATGGCTACACCTTC
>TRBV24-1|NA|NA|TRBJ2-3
CATSDLRGSTDTQYF
TGTGCCACCAGTGATTTAAGGGGTAGCACAGATACGCAGTATTTT
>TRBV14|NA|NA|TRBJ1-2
CASSQALKGANYGYTF
TGTGCCAGCAGCCAAGCTTTAAAGGGCGCAAACTATGGCTACACCTTC
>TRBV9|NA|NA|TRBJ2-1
CASSVEGDSYNEQFF
TGTGCCAGCAGCGTAGAGGGGGACTCCTACAATGAGCAGTTCTTC
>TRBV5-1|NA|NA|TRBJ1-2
CASSLGLAYGYTF
TGCGCCAGCAGCTTGGGCCTAGCTTATGGCTACACCTTC
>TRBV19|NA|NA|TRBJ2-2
CASSIQGKTGELFF
TGTGCCAGTAGTATCCAGGGGAAAACCGGGGAGCTGTTTTTT
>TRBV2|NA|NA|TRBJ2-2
CASSVEVPGELFF
TGTGCCAGCAGTGTGGAAGTCCCCGGGGAGCTGTTTTTT
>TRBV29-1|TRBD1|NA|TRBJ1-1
CSHNGKTGGEIGAFF
TGCAGTCATAACGGGAAAACAGGGGGCGAGATAGGGGCTTTCTTT
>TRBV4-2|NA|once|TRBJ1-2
CASSQDIAGRPDYGYTF
TGTGCCAGCAGCCAAGATATCGCAGGGAGGCCGGACTATGGCTACACCTTC
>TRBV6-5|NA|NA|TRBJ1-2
CASSPSTYYGYTF
TGTGCCAGCAGCCCCTCTACCTACTATGGCTACACCTTC
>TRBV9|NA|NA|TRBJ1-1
CASSVRLGEAFF
TGTGCCAGCAGCGTAAGACTAGGGGAAGCTTTCTTT
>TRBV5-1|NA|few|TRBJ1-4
CASSLDATNEKLFF
TGCGCCAGCAGCTTGGATGCAACTAATGAAAAACTGTTTTTT
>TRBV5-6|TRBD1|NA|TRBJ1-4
CASSLREGAEKLFF
TGTGCCAGCAGCTTACGGGAGGGGGCCGAAAAACTGTTTTTT
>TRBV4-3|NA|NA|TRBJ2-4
CASGSGGRGNIQYF
TGCGCCAGCGGGAGTGGGGGCCGGGGGAACATTCAGTACTTC
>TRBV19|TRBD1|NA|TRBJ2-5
CASGTGVLETQYF
TGTGCCAGCGGGACAGGGGTTCTGGAGACCCAGTACTTC
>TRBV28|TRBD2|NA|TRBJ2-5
CASSSAGGPLQTQYF
TGTGCCAGCAGCTCAGCGGGGGGGCCTCTTCAGACCCAGTACTTC
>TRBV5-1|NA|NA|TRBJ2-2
CASSLEATGELFF
TGCGCCAGCAGCTTGGAAGCCACCGGGGAGCTGTTTTTT